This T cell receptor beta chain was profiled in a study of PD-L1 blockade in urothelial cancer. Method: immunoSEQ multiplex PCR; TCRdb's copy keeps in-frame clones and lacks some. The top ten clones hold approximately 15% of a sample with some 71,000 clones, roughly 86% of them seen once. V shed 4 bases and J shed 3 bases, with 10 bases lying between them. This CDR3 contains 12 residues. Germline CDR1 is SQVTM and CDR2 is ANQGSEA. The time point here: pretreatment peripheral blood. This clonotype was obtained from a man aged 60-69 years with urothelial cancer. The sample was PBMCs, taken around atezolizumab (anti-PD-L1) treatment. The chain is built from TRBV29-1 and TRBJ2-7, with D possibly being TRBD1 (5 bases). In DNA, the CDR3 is TGCAGCGTTGCCCCAGGGAACTACGAGCAGTACTTC. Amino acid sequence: CSVAPGNYEQYF.